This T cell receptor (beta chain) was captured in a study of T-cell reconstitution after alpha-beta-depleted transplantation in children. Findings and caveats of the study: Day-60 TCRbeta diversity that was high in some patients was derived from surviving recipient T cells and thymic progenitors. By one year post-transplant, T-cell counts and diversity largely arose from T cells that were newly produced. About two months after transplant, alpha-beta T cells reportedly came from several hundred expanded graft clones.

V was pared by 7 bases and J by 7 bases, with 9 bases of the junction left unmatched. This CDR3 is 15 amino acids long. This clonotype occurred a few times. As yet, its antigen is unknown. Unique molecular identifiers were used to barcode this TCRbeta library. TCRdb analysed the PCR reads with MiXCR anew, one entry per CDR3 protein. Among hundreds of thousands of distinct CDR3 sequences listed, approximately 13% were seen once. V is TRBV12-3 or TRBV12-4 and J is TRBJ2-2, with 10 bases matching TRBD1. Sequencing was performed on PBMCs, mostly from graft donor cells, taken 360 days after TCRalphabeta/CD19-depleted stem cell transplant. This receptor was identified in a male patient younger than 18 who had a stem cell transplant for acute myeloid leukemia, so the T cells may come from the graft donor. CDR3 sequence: CASIPGQGEGGELFF. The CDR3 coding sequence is TGTGCCAGCATCCCCGGACAGGGGGAGGGCGGGGAGCTGTTTTTT.